A selection of T cell receptor beta chains follows, all from one sample in a study of blood T cell repertoires in COVID-19. Assay: immunoSEQ multiplex PCR; the TCRdb copy retains only in-frame clones and omits some. This repertoire shows around 430,000 clones, about 91% found once; its top ten account for around 13%. Material for sequencing was peripheral blood. The receptors come from a woman between 45 and 65 years old with COVID-19, enrolled during active disease. Both conserved end residues are trimmed from each CDR3. Fields, in order: V gene, J gene, CDR3 protein.

V: TRBV11-1
J: TRBJ2-1
CDR3: ASSYLSGLSYNEQF

V: TRBV29-1
J: TRBJ1-2
CDR3: SVELQGVYGYT

V: TRBV4-1
J: TRBJ1-1
CDR3: ASSHGAEAF

V: TRBV19
J: TRBJ2-7
CDR3: ASSPVGAGLYEQY

V: TRBV5-1
J: TRBJ2-3
CDR3: ASHSGGAEDTQY

V: TRBV29-1
J: TRBJ2-7
CDR3: SVDEGGSSYEQY

V: TRBV5-4
J: TRBJ1-1
CDR3: ASSYRQGHTEAF

V: TRBV10-3
J: TRBJ2-7
CDR3: ASGRDSRVDYEQY

V: TRBV7-2
J: TRBJ2-7
CDR3: ASSFAGISYEQY

V: TRBV5-1
J: TRBJ2-7
CDR3: ASSCYTILGASEQY

V: TRBV9
J: TRBJ2-7
CDR3: ASSVALGRGHEQY

V: TRBV6-2/TRBV6-3
J: TRBJ2-2
CDR3: ASSSAVVHTGELF

V: TRBV30
J: TRBJ2-1
CDR3: AWQGLAGSLAQF

V: TRBV12-3/TRBV12-4
J: TRBJ2-3
CDR3: ADRTSGTDTQY

V: TRBV12-3/TRBV12-4
J: TRBJ1-2
CDR3: ASNGGSNYGYT

V: TRBV5-1
J: TRBJ2-1
CDR3: ASNLKTGNSYNEQF

V: TRBV20-1
J: TRBJ2-3
CDR3: SASGAGGVYTQY

V: TRBV7-9
J: TRBJ1-1
CDR3: ASSFEGAAEAF

V: TRBV29-1
J: TRBJ1-1
CDR3: SSWNPGTGVEAF

V: TRBV10-3
J: TRBJ1-5
CDR3: ATRGPGQPQH

V: TRBV5-4
J: TRBJ2-7
CDR3: ASSLRGQPYEQY

V: TRBV29-1
J: TRBJ2-4
CDR3: SVGDRLAKNIQY

V: TRBV19
J: TRBJ2-7
CDR3: ASSRGINYEQY

V: TRBV30
J: TRBJ1-1
CDR3: AWSEQAGAEAF

V: TRBV7-9
J: TRBJ2-1
CDR3: ASSPTSGGANEQF

V: TRBV5-1
J: TRBJ2-3
CDR3: ASRKGGGPDTQY

V: TRBV19
J: TRBJ1-5
CDR3: ASSIAGDQPQH

V: TRBV7-9
J: TRBJ2-5
CDR3: ASSLRGNQETQY

V: TRBV20-1
J: TRBJ1-4
CDR3: SASRSTGSNEKLF

V: TRBV28
J: TRBJ1-1
CDR3: AASEGGATEAF

V: TRBV29-1
J: TRBJ1-1
CDR3: SVVTKEGMNTEAF

V: TRBV30
J: TRBJ2-3
CDR3: ACASGGANTQY

V: TRBV6-4
J: TRBJ2-1
CDR3: ASTLEAGANNEQF

V: TRBV10-1
J: TRBJ2-3
CDR3: ASSFRGSTDTQY

V: TRBV9
J: TRBJ2-5
CDR3: ASSAWEPGLAGEKETQY